These 21 T cell receptor beta chains share one sample of origin, sequenced in a study of blood T cell repertoires in COVID-19. Sequenced by immunoSEQ multiplex PCR; TCRdb stores in-frame clones only, minus some. The sample holds 200,000 to 250,000 clones, about 89% seen once. Material for sequencing was peripheral blood. These receptor sequences come from a woman aged 60-75 years who had recovered from COVID-19.

This rearrangement joins TRBV6-1 to TRBJ1-5, with 12 bases aligning to TRBD1. This CDR3 region has 17 residues. Germline V gene data show CDR1 as MNHNS and CDR2 as SASEGT. V was clipped by 4 bases and J by 2 bases; unmatched bases: 6. Here the CDR3 reads CASSGGTGGWGNQPQHF. In DNA form, the CDR3 reads TGTGCCAGCAGTGGGGGGACAGGGGGCTGGGGCAATCAGCCCCAGCATTTT.

The V call is TRBV6-5, the J call TRBJ1-5, with D perhaps TRBD1 (6 bases). Trimming shortened V by 2 bases and J by 5 bases, and 7 bases separated the two germline ends. From germline, CDR1 is MNHEY and CDR2 SVGAGI. The CDR3 totals 13 residues. CDR3 sequence: CASSYDRYQPQHF. The CDR3 DNA follows: TGTGCCAGCAGTTACGACAGGTATCAGCCCCAGCATTTT.

The chain joins TRBV11-3 to TRBJ2-7; 9 bases align to TRBD1. CDR3 length: 13 amino acids. Germline-derived CDR1 and CDR2 are SGHNT and YENEEA. After removal of 3 bases from V and 5 bases from J, the junction contained 2 bases not matched to a gene. The CDR3 sequence: CASSFRQGDEQYF. The DNA of the CDR3 is TGTGCCAGCAGCTTCCGACAGGGGGACGAGCAGTACTTC.

This chain uses TRBV9 with TRBJ1-3, with D perhaps TRBD1 (6 bases). The CDR3 has 16 residues. V dropped 4 bases and J dropped 0 bases, with 14 bases sitting between them. Per germline, CDR1 SGDLS and CDR2 YYNGEE. In nucleotides, the CDR3 is TGTGCCAGCAGCCCCGCCTGGGACAACTCTGGAAACACCATATATTTT. It translates to CASSPAWDNSGNTIYF.

CDR3 sequence reads: CASRTNAGEQFF. In nucleotides, the CDR3 is TGTGCCAGCAGGACCAATGCGGGTGAGCAGTTCTTC. The chain combines TRBV2 with TRBJ2-1; D might be TRBD2 (5 bases). Germline CDR1 SNHLY, CDR2 FYNNEI. V lost 6 bases and J lost 9, with 12 bases in between. This CDR3 is built from 12 residues.

The rearrangement uses TRBV9 and TRBJ2-3; 9 nucleotides agree with TRBD1. The length of the CDR3 is 16 residues. Trimming took 1 base from V and 6 from J; bases not matched to a gene: 9. CDR1 SGDLS and CDR2 YYNGEE come from the germline V gene. The DNA of the CDR3 is TGTGCCAGCAGCGTACGGCTAACAGGGGGCAGGGATACGCAGTATTTT. Protein sequence: CASSVRLTGGRDTQYF.

The CDR3 region has the DNA TGTGCCAGCAGCGACAGGGAGTTCACCTACGAGCAGTACTTC. Protein: CASSDREFTYEQYF. V and J are TRBV2 and TRBJ2-7; 7 bases are shared with TRBD1. Trimming took 6 bases from V and 2 from J; bases not matched to a gene: 7. The germline V gene encodes CDR1 SNHLY and CDR2 FYNNEI. This CDR3 has 14 amino acids.

This clone was observed a few times. The chain's CDR3 is CASSHEEQYF. The CDR3, as DNA: TGTGCCAGCAGCCACGAGGAGCAGTACTTC. The rearrangement links TRBV7-8 to TRBJ2-7; no definite D call. In germline, CDR1 is SGHVS, CDR2 FQNEAQ. This CDR3 is 10 amino acids long. Deletions cut 5 bases from V and 7 bases from J, with 6 bases between.

CDR3 residues: CASSLTGTGGIAFF. DNA for the CDR3: TGTGCCAGCAGCTTGACCGGGACAGGGGGGATTGCTTTCTTT. The J gene is TRBJ1-1, the V gene TRBV5-8; 11 bases match TRBD1. Germline assignment: CDR1 SGHTS and CDR2 YDEGEE. The junction had 7 bases not matched to a gene; V was cut back by 1 base and J by 11 bases. The length of the CDR3 is 14 residues.

This clone appeared a few times. The gene calls are TRBV5-1 and TRBJ2-7, with 9 nucleotides matching TRBD1. This CDR3 has 13 residues. Per the germline V gene, CDR1 is SGHRS and CDR2 is YFSETQ. V was clipped by 4 bases and J by 3 bases; unmatched bases: 2. The CDR3 spells CASSTGGRYEQYF. Written as DNA, the CDR3 is TGCGCCAGCAGCACAGGGGGCCGCTACGAGCAGTACTTC.

The rearrangement joins TRBV9 to TRBJ2-3; 11 nucleotides line up with TRBD2. Germline V lookup: CDR1 SGDLS, CDR2 YYNGEE. Germline trimming cut 0 bases from V and 0 bases from J; bases unmatched to any gene: 12. The CDR3 length is 20 residues. CDR3 loop: CASSVGVGTSGTLSTDTQYF. The CDR3 bases are TGTGCCAGCAGCGTAGGGGTCGGGACTAGCGGTACACTTAGCACAGATACGCAGTATTTT.

As DNA, the CDR3 is TGTGCCACCACGGACAGGGAGTGGGAGCAGTACTTC. Translating gives CATTDREWEQYF. The V call is TRBV28, the J call TRBJ2-7; 8 bases agree with TRBD1. J gave up 7 bases and V 10 bases, and 9 bases lay outside the gene matches. This CDR3 contains 12 residues. Per germline, CDR1 MDHEN and CDR2 SYDVKM. Together with reference TRBV28 and TRBJ2-7, the CDR3 gives the full variable domain: DVKVTQSSRYLVKRTGEKVFLECVQDMDHENMFWYRQDPGLGLRLIYFSYDVKMKEKGDIPEGYSVSREKKERFSLILESASTNQTSMYLCATTDREWEQYFGPGTRLTVT.

The V call is TRBV19, the J call TRBJ2-1, with 7 positions matching TRBD2. V lost 1 base and J lost 7; bases outside the gene matches: 4. Germline CDR1 LNHDA, CDR2 SQIVND (reference sequence). CDR3 length: 14 residues. CDR3 loop: CASSIVYGGNEQFF. As DNA, the CDR3 is TGTGCCAGTAGTATAGTTTACGGGGGGAATGAGCAGTTCTTC. The full variable domain, completed using reference TRBV19 and TRBJ2-1, is DGGITQSPKYLFRKEGQNVTLSCEQNLNHDAMYWYRQDPGQGLRLIYYSQIVNDFQKGDIAEGYSVSREKKESFPLTVTSAQKNPTAFYLCASSIVYGGNEQFFGPGTRLTVL.

This sequence joins TRBV5-1 and TRBJ2-5; no clear D. With 2 bases removed from V and 0 bases from J, the gap between germline ends came to 14 bases. From germline, CDR1 is SGHRS and CDR2 YFSETQ. The length of the CDR3 is 16 residues. The CDR3 DNA sequence: TGCGCCAGCAGCTTAAGAACATTCGGGTACCAAGAGACCCAGTACTTC. This gives the protein CASSLRTFGYQETQYF.

The genes are TRBV28 and TRBJ2-7; 8 bases are a match to TRBD1. This CDR3 is built from 15 residues. In germline, CDR1 is MDHEN, CDR2 SYDVKM. V was pared by 6 bases and J by 7 bases, with 14 bases of the junction left unmatched. CDR3 in amino acids: CASSPAYGQGREQYF. CDR3 sequence (DNA): TGTGCCAGCAGCCCAGCCTACGGACAGGGCCGTGAGCAGTACTTC.

The chain carries TRBV14 and TRBJ1-6, with D possibly TRBD1 on 5 matching bases. Germline V gene data show CDR1 as SGHDN and CDR2 as FVKESK. This CDR3 comprises 14 residues. V was shortened by 0 bases and J by 9 bases, with 9 bases between the two germline ends. The DNA of the CDR3 is TGTGCCAGCAGCCAAGAAGTAGACAGTTCACCCCTCCACTTT. It specifies CASSQEVDSSPLHF.

The gene calls are TRBV4-1 and TRBJ2-1; D is unclear. The V end was cut by 4 bases, the J end by 6 bases, with 10 bases between. CDR1 and CDR2 from the germline V gene are MGHRA and YSYEKL. This CDR3 has 13 residues. This chain's CDR3 is CASSRTASNEQFF. The DNA for the CDR3 is TGCGCCAGCAGCCGCACAGCTTCCAATGAGCAGTTCTTC.

The chain recombines TRBV11-2 with TRBJ1-1; 8 positions match TRBD1. Germline values: CDR1 SGHAT, CDR2 FQNNGV. The CDR3 consists of 15 residues. The trim removed 5 bases at V and 4 bases at J, leaving 9 bases unmatched. The CDR3 here is CASSLWTGSFTEAFF. The CDR3 bases are TGTGCCAGCAGCCTATGGACAGGGAGTTTCACTGAAGCTTTCTTT.

The chain is built from TRBV5-4 and TRBJ2-7; 12 bases agree with TRBD2. The CDR3 consists of 16 residues. Germline assignment: CDR1 SGHNT and CDR2 YYREEE (reference sequence). J gave up 4 bases and V 2 bases, and 7 bases lay outside the gene matches. CDR3 sequence reads: CASSLSSGGAFYEQYF. The CDR3 nucleotides are TGTGCCAGCAGCTTATCTAGCGGGGGGGCCTTTTACGAGCAGTACTTC.

J is TRBJ1-2 and V is TRBV4-2, with a possible D match to TRBD1 (5 bases). The CDR3 has 15 residues. The germline V and J ends were trimmed by 1 base and 8 bases, with 17 bases remaining between them. Per the germline V gene, CDR1 is LGHNA and CDR2 is YNFKEQ. Here the CDR3 reads CASSQAQGSIKGYTF. DNA for the CDR3: TGTGCCAGCAGCCAAGCCCAGGGTAGCATAAAGGGCTACACCTTC.

The chain links TRBV5-8 to TRBJ1-2; D gene uncertain. The length of the CDR3 is 13 residues. V was clipped by 1 base and J by 8 bases, with 12 bases between them. Germline V gene data show CDR1 as SGHTS and CDR2 as YDEGEE. The chain's CDR3 is CASSLLAPWGYTF. The CDR3, as DNA: TGTGCCAGCAGCTTGCTGGCCCCCTGGGGCTACACCTTC.